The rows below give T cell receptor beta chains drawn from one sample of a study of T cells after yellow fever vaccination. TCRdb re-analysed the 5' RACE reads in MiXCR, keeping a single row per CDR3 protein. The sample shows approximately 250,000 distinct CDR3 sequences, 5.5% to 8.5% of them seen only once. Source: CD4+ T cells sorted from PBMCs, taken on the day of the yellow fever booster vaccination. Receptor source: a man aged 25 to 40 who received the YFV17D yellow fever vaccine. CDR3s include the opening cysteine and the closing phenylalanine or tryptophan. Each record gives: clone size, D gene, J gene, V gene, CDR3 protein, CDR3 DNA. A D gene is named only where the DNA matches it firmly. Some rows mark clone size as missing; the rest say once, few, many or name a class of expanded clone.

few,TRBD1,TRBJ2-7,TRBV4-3,CASSQDPRTGTYEQYF,TGCGCCAGCAGCCAAGATCCTAGGACAGGGACCTACGAGCAGTACTTC
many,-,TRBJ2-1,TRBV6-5,CASSYEVTNNEQFF,TGTGCCAGCAGTTACGAGGTCACTAACAATGAGCAGTTCTTC
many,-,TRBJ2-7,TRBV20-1,CSAPRTDNYEQYF,TGCAGTGCTCCCAGGACGGACAACTACGAGCAGTACTTC
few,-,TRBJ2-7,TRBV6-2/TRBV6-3,CASRATSYEQYF,TGTGCCAGTAGAGCGACTAGCTACGAGCAGTACTTC
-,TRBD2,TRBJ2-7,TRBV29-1,CSIIAGGWTGEQYF,TGCAGCATTATAGCGGGAGGGTGGACGGGCGAGCAGTACTTC
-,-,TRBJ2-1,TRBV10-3,CAIRSANEQFF,TGTGCCATCCGTTCTGCGAATGAGCAGTTCTTC
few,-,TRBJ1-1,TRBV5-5,CASSPRPVVTEAFF,TGTGCCAGCAGCCCCCGACCGGTGGTCACTGAAGCTTTCTTT
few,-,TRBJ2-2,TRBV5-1,CASSFDSGYTGELFF,TGCGCCAGCAGCTTCGACAGCGGATACACCGGGGAGCTGTTTTTT
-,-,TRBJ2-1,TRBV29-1,CSVARGIEQFF,TGCAGCGTTGCGCGAGGGATTGAGCAGTTCTTC
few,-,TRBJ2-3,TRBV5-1,CASKTTDTQYF,TGCGCCAGTAAGACTACAGATACGCAGTATTTT
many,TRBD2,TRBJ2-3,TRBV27,CASTPTLGGRAIDTQYF,TGTGCCAGCACCCCAACCCTCGGCGGGAGGGCTATAGATACGCAGTATTTT
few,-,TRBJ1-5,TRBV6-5,CASSTLGPPDQPQHF,TGTGCCAGCAGTACTCTGGGACCGCCAGATCAGCCCCAGCATTTT
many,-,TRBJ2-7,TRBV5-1,CASRPGYEQYF,TGCGCCAGCCGGCCGGGGTACGAGCAGTACTTC
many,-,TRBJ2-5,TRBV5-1,CASSSRQGRETQYF,TGCGCCAGCAGCTCAAGGCAGGGTAGAGAGACCCAGTACTTC
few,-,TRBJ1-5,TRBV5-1,CASSPGRDSNQPQHF,TGCGCCAGCAGCCCTGGACGAGATAGCAATCAGCCCCAGCATTTT
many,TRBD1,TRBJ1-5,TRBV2,CASRGGQSNQPQHF,TGTGCCAGCAGGGGGGGACAGAGCAATCAGCCCCAGCATTTT
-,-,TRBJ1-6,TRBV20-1,CSANPGGRDSPLHF,TGCAGTGCTAACCCGGGGGGGCGGGATTCACCCCTCCACTTT
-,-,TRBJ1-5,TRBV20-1,CSAEDIGRPQHF,TGCAGTGCCGAGGACATCGGCAGGCCCCAGCATTTT
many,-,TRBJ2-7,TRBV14,CASSQGGRARQYF,TGTGCCAGCAGCCAAGGTGGAAGGGCAAGGCAGTACTTC
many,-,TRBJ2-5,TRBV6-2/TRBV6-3,CASRTTQETQYF,TGTGCCAGCAGGACCACTCAAGAGACCCAGTACTTC